The 8 T cell receptor beta chains presented below share a single source sample, sequenced in a study of cytomegalovirus exposure and HLA in healthy donors. Vbeta (60) and Jbeta (13) primers were used in the PCR. The protocol was immunoSEQ multiplex PCR, while the TCRdb copy is restricted to in-frame clones and leaves out a portion. Of more than 150,000 clones in the sample, around 82% were seen once. The sequenced sample was PBMCs. The receptors were sampled from a woman aged 30 to 39 in good health and CMV-seropositive.

The chain has TRBV4-3 and TRBJ1-2; 8 nucleotides align to TRBD1. Germline V gene lookup returns CDR1 LGHNA and CDR2 YSLEER. The CDR3 consists of 17 residues. The trim removed 1 base at V and 7 bases at J, leaving 14 bases unmatched. This CDR3 reads CASSQGVTGGKLGGYTF. The CDR3 nucleotides are TGCGCCAGCAGCCAAGGCGTAACAGGGGGTAAACTAGGTGGCTACACCTTC.

This sequence joins TRBV5-1 and TRBJ1-6; TRBD1 aligns across 8 bases. CDR1 SGHRS and CDR2 YFSETQ come from the germline V gene. The CDR3 is 15 residues long. Losses at the gene ends were 4 bases for V and 10 bases for J; bases not matched to a gene: 10. The CDR3 coding sequence is TGCGCCAGCAGCCCACGTGCGACAGGGGACTCACCCCTCCACTTT. This translates into CASSPRATGDSPLHF.

In regard to this clone: This same CDR3 is encoded by further DNA sequences in the sample. V gene TRBV18 combines with J gene TRBJ1-1; 9 nucleotides agree with TRBD1. Germline assignment: CDR1 KGHSH and CDR2 LQKENI. CDR3 size: 16 residues. The J segment lost 6 bases and the V segment lost 3 bases, leaving 11 bases of the junction unmatched. The CDR3: CASSPPGTGRGAEAFF. The DNA for the CDR3 is TGTGCCAGCTCACCCCCCGGGACAGGGAGGGGGGCTGAAGCTTTCTTT.

This chain links TRBV5-6 with TRBJ1-5, with 10 nucleotides matching TRBD1. CDR3 length: 18 amino acids. Trimming took 3 bases from V and 0 from J; bases not matched to a gene: 9. Germline CDR1 and CDR2: SGHDT and YYEEEE. The CDR3 DNA sequence: TGTGCCAGCAGCTATCGCCCGGGACAGGGGTATAGCAATCAGCCCCAGCATTTT. It yields the protein CASSYRPGQGYSNQPQHF.

V usage is TRBV4-2 and J usage is TRBJ2-2, with 9 bases aligning to TRBD1. The CDR3 spans 18 residues. Germline V CDR1 and CDR2: LGHNA, YNFKEQ. V shed 3 bases and J 5 bases; nucleotides not matched to a gene: 13. CDR3 sequence reads: CASSQAVYWTGETGELFF. The CDR3 nucleotides are TGTGCCAGCAGCCAGGCCGTCTATTGGACAGGGGAGACCGGGGAGCTGTTTTTT.

The rearrangement joins TRBV6-5 to TRBJ1-2; D unclear. V lost 0 bases, J lost 14 bases, and 13 bases lay in between. Germline lookup yields CDR1 MNHEY and CDR2 SVGAGI. The CDR3 has 12 residues. CDR3 protein: CASSYSSQAPTF. DNA for the CDR3: TGTGCCAGCAGTTACTCCAGCCAGGCGCCAACCTTC.

The chain recombines TRBV28 with TRBJ2-7; the match to TRBD1 covers 9 bases. V gave up 8 bases and J gave up 8 bases; unmatched junction bases: 10. Germline CDR1 MDHEN, CDR2 SYDVKM. The length of the CDR3 is 13 residues. The CDR3 here is CASESGQGMKQYF. The CDR3 nucleotides are TGTGCCAGCGAGTCAGGACAGGGGATGAAGCAGTACTTC.

The rearrangement joins TRBV7-9 to TRBJ2-2; 7 bases match TRBD1. CDR1 and CDR2 (germline): SEHNR, FQNEAQ (reference sequence). V was clipped by 5 bases and J by 1 base; unmatched bases: 4. This CDR3 contains 15 residues. CDR3 region: CASSQRTGNTGELFF. CDR3 DNA sequence: TGTGCCAGCAGCCAACGGACAGGGAACACCGGGGAGCTGTTTTTT. Variable domain in full (rest from reference TRBV7-9 and TRBJ2-2): DTGVSQNPRHKITKRGQNVTFRCDPISEHNRLYWYRQTLGQGPEFLTYFQNEAQLEKSRLLSDRFSAERPKGSFSTLEIQRTEQGDSAMYLCASSQRTGNTGELFFGEGSRLTVL.